The 9 T cell receptor beta chains below come from one sample, sequenced in a study of neurological immune-mediated disorders (dated by TCRdb to about 2019). The protocol used for the library was 5' RACE. The instrument given in TCRdb is Illumina HiSeq 2500. TCRdb ran its own pipeline on the public reads, namely fastp trimming at Q25 and MiXCR clone calling, and kept in-frame beta chains. Entries that share a CDR3 protein sequence are merged under the most common genes and DNA. This sample comprises 60,000 to 85,000 distinct CDR3 sequences, less than 5.5% of them detected only once. Just under 7.5% of the sample is taken by the ten largest. The sample comprised PBMCs. The receptors derive from a man aged 18 to 30 with multiple sclerosis.

This clonotype has at least ten counts. J is TRBJ2-1 and V is TRBV9, with TRBD2 matching over 11 bases. The CDR3 loop spans 15 amino acids. Germline assignment: CDR1 SGDLS and CDR2 YYNGEE. Trimming removed 4 bases from V and 5 bases from J; junction bases left unmatched: 5. The CDR3 DNA reads TGTGCCAGCAGCCGGAGGGGACTAGCGGACAATGAGCAGTTCTTC. It yields the protein CASSRRGLADNEQFF.

The V and J genes are TRBV29-1 and TRBJ1-5; D remains ambiguous. The CDR3 spans 13 residues. The V gene's germline CDR1 is SQVTM and CDR2 ANQGSEA. Between the trimmed V and J ends, which lost 4 bases and 0 bases, there was a span of 7 bases. The CDR3, as DNA: TGCAGCGTTGGCGAGAATAGCAATCAGCCCCAGCATTTT. Its translation: CSVGENSNQPQHF.

The rearrangement links TRBV6-5 to TRBJ2-7; D possibly corresponds to TRBD1 (6 bases). The V and J ends lost 8 bases and 0 bases respectively, with 14 bases between them. This CDR3 is 14 amino acids long. CDR1 is MNHEY and CDR2 is SVGAGI in the germline V gene. Written as DNA, the CDR3 is TGTGCCAGCCCTCGGGACACCCTCTCCTACGAGCAGTACTTC. This encodes CASPRDTLSYEQYF.

In its sample, this clonotype was seen many times. The V and J genes are TRBV5-1 and TRBJ2-2; D gene uncertain. Trimming pared 3 bases from V and 4 bases from J, leaving 16 bases between. Germline V CDR1 and CDR2: SGHRS, YFSETQ. This CDR3 spans 16 amino acids. The chain's CDR3 is CASSSLYRETTGELFF. The CDR3 DNA is TGCGCCAGCAGCTCCCTCTATCGAGAAACCACCGGGGAGCTGTTTTTT.

This clonotype was found many times. The V call is TRBV28, the J call TRBJ2-5; tentative D call: TRBD1 (6 bases). Trimming took off 5 bases at V and 1 base at J, with 8 bases between the two ends. This CDR3 comprises 13 residues. Germline V gene sequence: CDR1 MDHEN, CDR2 SYDVKM. This CDR3 is CASSLGAQETQYF. CDR3 nucleotides: TGTGCCAGCAGTCTGGGGGCCCAAGAGACCCAGTACTTC.

In its sample, this clonotype was seen many times. The chain carries TRBV28 and TRBJ2-3, with D unresolved. Germline V gives CDR1 MDHEN, CDR2 SYDVKM. This CDR3 is 16 amino acids long. The V gene lost 1 base and the J gene lost 0 bases, with 11 bases spanning the gap. The CDR3 DNA reads as TGTGCCAGCAGTTTATCGCAGACCTATAGCACAGATACGCAGTATTTT. This encodes CASSLSQTYSTDTQYF.

This clonotype occurred many times. The rearrangement uses TRBV5-1 and TRBJ2-1; no clear D. V lost 1 base and J 9 bases, leaving 8 bases between the germline ends. CDR3 length: 12 residues. The V gene's germline CDR1 is SGHRS and CDR2 YFSETQ. DNA of the CDR3: TGCGCCAGCAGCTTGACAGAAAGTGAGCAGTTCTTC. It is translated as CASSLTESEQFF.

This clonotype was counted ten times or more. The chain links TRBV29-1 to TRBJ2-5; D is unresolved. Germline assignment: CDR1 SQVTM and CDR2 ANQGSEA. The CDR3 has 12 amino acids. Trimming took off 3 bases at V and 1 base at J, with 6 bases between the two ends. The CDR3 nucleotides are TGCAGCGTTGACGGAATCCAAGAGACCCAGTACTTC. Translated: CSVDGIQETQYF. Full variable domain (rest looked up from reference TRBV29-1 and TRBJ2-5): SAVISQKPSRDICQRGTSLTIQCQVDSQVTMMFWYRQQPGQSLTLIATANQGSEATYESGFVIDKFPISRPNLTFSTLTVSNMSPEDSSIYLCSVDGIQETQYFGPGTRLLVL.

This clonotype has ten or more counts. The chain links TRBV12-3 or TRBV12-4 to TRBJ1-5, with D hard to call. Trimming shortened V by 3 bases and J by 4 bases, and 7 bases separated the two germline ends. CDR3 length: 13 amino acids. CDR3 bases: TGTGCCAGCAGTTTTGGGAGGAATCAGCCCCAGCATTTT. This translates into CASSFGRNQPQHF.